A selection of T cell receptor beta chains follows, all from one sample in a study of graft-versus-host responses after intestinal transplantation. Antigen specificity for these receptors is unknown. Clones were read by immunoSEQ multiplex PCR, and TCRdb kept only the in-frame ones, dropping some. The table includes 45,000 to 65,000 clones, around 92% detected once. The specimen was unstimulated CD4+ T cells sorted from spleen or lymph node cells, collected before transplant. The receptor set was obtained from a human donor who was the organ donor for an intestinal transplant. CDR3s include the opening cysteine and the closing phenylalanine or tryptophan. D genes are given only for firm matches. Where a row states a size, it is once, few, many or the class of an expanded clone; other rows omit it.

size	D	length	J	V	DNA	CDR3
-	-	17	TRBJ2-3	TRBV4-3	TGCGCCAGCAGCCAACGAAGTATACCCGCGACCACAGATACGCAGTATTTT	CASSQRSIPATTDTQYF
-	TRBD1	16	TRBJ2-1	TRBV4-2	TGTGCCAGTAGCCAGGGACAGGGAACCACCAGTAATGAGCAGTTCTTC	CASSQGQGTTSNEQFF
-	TRBD1	11	TRBJ1-4	TRBV29-1	TGCAGCGTTGACTACAGGGGGCGGGTGTTTTTT	CSVDYRGRVFF
-	-	15	TRBJ1-6	TRBV7-2	TGTGCCAGCAGCTTAGACCCCAGGAGGGATTCACCCCTCCACTTT	CASSLDPRRDSPLHF
-	-	13	TRBJ2-5	TRBV7-6	TGTGCCAGCAGCTATCTAGGGGTTGAGACCCAGTACTTC	CASSYLGVETQYF
-	-	11	TRBJ1-1	TRBV6-6	TGTGCCAGCACCACCAGAGGTGAAGCTTTCTTT	CASTTRGEAFF
once	-	13	TRBJ1-4	TRBV27	TGTGCCACTCCCACAGGCCCCGATGAAAAACTGTTTTTT	CATPTGPDEKLFF
-	-	15	TRBJ1-1	TRBV10-1	TGCGCCAGCAGAAAGGGGAGGGGACCGAACACTGAAGCTTTCTTT	CASRKGRGPNTEAFF
-	-	11	TRBJ2-5	TRBV2	TGTGCCAGCATCAGTGGAGAGACCCAGTACTTC	CASISGETQYF
once	-	14	TRBJ2-3	TRBV9	TGTGCCAGCAGCCCGAGGGGATTCGGGGATACGCAGTATTTT	CASSPRGFGDTQYF
-	TRBD2	17	TRBJ2-7	TRBV18	TGTGCCAGCTCCCGGACTAGCGGGGTTGCCCGATCCTACGAGCAGTACTTC	CASSRTSGVARSYEQYF
-	TRBD2	15	TRBJ2-3	TRBV7-2	TGTGCCAGCAGCTCGATAGCGGGGCTGGGAGATACGCAGTATTTT	CASSSIAGLGDTQYF
-	-	15	TRBJ1-1	TRBV5-8	TGTGCCAGCAGCATACCAGGGGAAGGAGGCACTGAAGCTTTCTTT	CASSIPGEGGTEAFF
-	-	13	TRBJ1-6	TRBV7-6	TGTGCCAGCAGCTTAGGGACGTATTCACCCCTCCACTTT	CASSLGTYSPLHF
-	-	12	TRBJ1-3	TRBV30	TGTGCCTCCACGGCAACGGGAAACACCATATATTTT	CASTATGNTIYF
-	-	12	TRBJ2-3	TRBV27	TGTGCCAGCACCTCAGGAGCAGATACGCAGTATTTT	CASTSGADTQYF
-	-	15	TRBJ1-2	TRBV7-2	TGTGCCAGCAGCTTACGATCCTCGGATTACTATGGCTACACCTTC	CASSLRSSDYYGYTF
-	-	13	TRBJ1-2	TRBV19	TGTGCCAGTAGTATCACTCCAGGGGCGTTCTACACCTTC	CASSITPGAFYTF
-	-	12	TRBJ1-5	TRBV19	TGTGCCAGTAGCCTCCTAGGGTCGGCCCAGCATTTT	CASSLLGSAQHF
-	-	13	TRBJ2-6	TRBV4-1	TGCGCCTCCAAAGACGCTGGGGCCAACGTCCTGACTTTC	CASKDAGANVLTF
-	-	16	TRBJ1-3	TRBV4-1	TGCGCCAGCAGCCAAGTTTACGGCAGCTCTGGAAACACCATATATTTT	CASSQVYGSSGNTIYF
-	-	13	TRBJ1-1	TRBV7-2	TGTGCCAGCAGCTTAGATTACAACACTGAAGCTTTCTTT	CASSLDYNTEAFF
-	TRBD1	14	TRBJ1-1	TRBV6-1	TGTGCCAGCAGCAAACAGGGGTTGAACACTGAAGCTTTCTTT	CASSKQGLNTEAFF
-	-	13	TRBJ2-2	TRBV9	TGTGCCAGCAACGGGGGCAACACCGGGGAGCTGTTTTTT	CASNGGNTGELFF
-	TRBD1	15	TRBJ2-3	TRBV10-3	TGTGCCATCAGCCTACAGGGGATGAGCACAGATACGCAGTATTTT	CAISLQGMSTDTQYF
-	TRBD1	15	TRBJ1-6	TRBV5-1	TGCGCCAGCAGCTTGGGAAGACAGGGTGGCTCACCCCTCCACTTT	CASSLGRQGGSPLHF
-	TRBD1	14	TRBJ2-1	TRBV7-2	TGTGCCAGCAGCTTACAGGACAGGGGCAATGAGCAGTTCTTC	CASSLQDRGNEQFF
-	-	13	TRBJ2-7	TRBV19	TGTGCCAGTAGTATCCGTCCGGGCTACGAGCAGTACTTC	CASSIRPGYEQYF
-	TRBD1	13	TRBJ1-2	TRBV5-6	TGTGCCAGCAGCCCGGGACAGCCCTATGGCTACACCTTC	CASSPGQPYGYTF
-	TRBD1	13	TRBJ1-2	TRBV6-1	TGTGCCAGCCGACTTGACAGGGTGGGTGGCTACACCTTC	CASRLDRVGGYTF
-	-	12	TRBJ2-1	TRBV15	TGTGCCACCACCTCAGGGGTCAATGAGCAGTTCTTC	CATTSGVNEQFF
-	-	11	TRBJ2-7	TRBV11-2	TGTGCCAGCAGCTTACAAAACGAGCAGTACTTC	CASSLQNEQYF
few	TRBD2	16	TRBJ2-7	TRBV5-5	TGTGCCAGCGACCGTGGAAGTAGCGGGGGGGTCTACGAGCAGTACTTC	CASDRGSSGGVYEQYF
once	-	14	TRBJ1-2	TRBV4-1	TGCGCCAGCCAGCCAGGATCAGCTCACTATGGCTACACCTTC	CASQPGSAHYGYTF
-	-	14	TRBJ2-7	TRBV13	TGTGCCAGCAGCCCAGGGGCGCGGGCGTTCGAGCAGTACTTC	CASSPGARAFEQYF
-	TRBD1	16	TRBJ2-3	TRBV18	TGTGCCAGCTCTATACATCCGGGACAGAGCACAGATACGCAGTATTTT	CASSIHPGQSTDTQYF
-	-	15	TRBJ2-1	TRBV11-1	TGTGCCAGCAGCTTAGGCGGGGCATGGAACAATGAGCAGTTCTTC	CASSLGGAWNNEQFF
-	TRBD2	16	TRBJ2-5	TRBV5-1	TGCGCCAGCAGCTTCTTTAGCGGGGGGGCCGCAGAGACCCAGTACTTC	CASSFFSGGAAETQYF
-	TRBD1	13	TRBJ2-7	TRBV7-3	TGTGCCAGCAGCTTGAACAGGGGAAACGAGCAGTACTTC	CASSLNRGNEQYF
once	-	13	TRBJ2-5	TRBV7-8	TGTGCCAGCAGCCCCGCGCTGGGAGAGACCCAGTACTTC	CASSPALGETQYF
-	-	15	TRBJ1-6	TRBV4-2	TGTGCCAGCAGCCAAGGTCTTCGGAATAATTCACCCCTCCACTTT	CASSQGLRNNSPLHF
-	TRBD2	18	TRBJ2-7	TRBV4-2	TGTGCCAGCAGCCAAGGCCCGAAGGGAGCGGGGGATCTTTACGAGCAGTACTTC	CASSQGPKGAGDLYEQYF
-	-	16	TRBJ1-2	TRBV7-2	TGTGCCAGCAGCTTAGCCGCCGGACAGAATTTTTATGGCTACACCTTC	CASSLAAGQNFYGYTF
-	TRBD2	15	TRBJ2-2	TRBV30	TGTGCCTACCCCCGTACGGGGGGGATGGCCGGGGAGCTGTTTTTT	CAYPRTGGMAGELFF
-	-	13	TRBJ1-2	TRBV7-8	TGTGCCAGCAGCTTAGTGGGGGGAAATGGCTACACCTTC	CASSLVGGNGYTF
few	-	15	TRBJ2-6	TRBV19	TGTGCCAGTAGTAGGGGGGGCGCTGGGGCCAACGTCCTGACTTTC	CASSRGGAGANVLTF
-	TRBD1	12	TRBJ2-7	TRBV16	TGTGCCAGCAGCCGGACAGGGATCGAGCAGTACTTC	CASSRTGIEQYF
-	-	13	TRBJ2-5	TRBV11-1	TGTGCCAGCAGCTTAGCGGTCCTGGAGACCCAGTACTTC	CASSLAVLETQYF